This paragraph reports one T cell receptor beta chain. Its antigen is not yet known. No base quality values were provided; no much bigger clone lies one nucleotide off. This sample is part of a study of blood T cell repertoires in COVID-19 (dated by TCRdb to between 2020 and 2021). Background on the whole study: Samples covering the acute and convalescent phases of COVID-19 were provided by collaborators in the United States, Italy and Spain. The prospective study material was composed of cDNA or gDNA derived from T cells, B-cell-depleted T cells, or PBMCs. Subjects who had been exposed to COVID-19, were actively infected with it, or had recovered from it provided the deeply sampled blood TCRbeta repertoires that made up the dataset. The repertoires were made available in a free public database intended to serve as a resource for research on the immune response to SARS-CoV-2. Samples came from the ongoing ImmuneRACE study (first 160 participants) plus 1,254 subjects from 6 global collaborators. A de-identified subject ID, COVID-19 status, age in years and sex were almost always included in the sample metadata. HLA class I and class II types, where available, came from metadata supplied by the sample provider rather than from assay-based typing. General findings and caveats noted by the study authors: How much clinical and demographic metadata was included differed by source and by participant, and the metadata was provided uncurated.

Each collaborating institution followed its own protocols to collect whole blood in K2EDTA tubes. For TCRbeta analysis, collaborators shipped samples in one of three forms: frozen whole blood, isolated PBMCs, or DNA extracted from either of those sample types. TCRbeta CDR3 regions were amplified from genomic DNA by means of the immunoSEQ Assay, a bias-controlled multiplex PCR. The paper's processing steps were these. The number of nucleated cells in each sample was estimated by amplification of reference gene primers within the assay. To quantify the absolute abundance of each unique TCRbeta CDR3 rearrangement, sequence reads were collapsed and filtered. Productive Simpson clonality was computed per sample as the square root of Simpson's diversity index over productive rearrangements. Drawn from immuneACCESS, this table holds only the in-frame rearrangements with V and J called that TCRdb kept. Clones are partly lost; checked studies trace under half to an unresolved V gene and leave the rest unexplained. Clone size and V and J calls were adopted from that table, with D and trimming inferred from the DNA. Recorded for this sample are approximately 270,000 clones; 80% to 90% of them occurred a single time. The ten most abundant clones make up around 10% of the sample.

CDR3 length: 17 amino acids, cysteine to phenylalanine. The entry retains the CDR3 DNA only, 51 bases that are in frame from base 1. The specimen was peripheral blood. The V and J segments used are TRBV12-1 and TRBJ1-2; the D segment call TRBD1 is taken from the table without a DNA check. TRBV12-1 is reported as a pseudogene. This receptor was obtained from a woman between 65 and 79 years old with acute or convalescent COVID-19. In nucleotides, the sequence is TGTGCCAGCAGCGTCGGACAGGGCAGACAAGCTAACTATGGCTACACCTTC. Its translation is CASSVGQGRQANYGYTF.